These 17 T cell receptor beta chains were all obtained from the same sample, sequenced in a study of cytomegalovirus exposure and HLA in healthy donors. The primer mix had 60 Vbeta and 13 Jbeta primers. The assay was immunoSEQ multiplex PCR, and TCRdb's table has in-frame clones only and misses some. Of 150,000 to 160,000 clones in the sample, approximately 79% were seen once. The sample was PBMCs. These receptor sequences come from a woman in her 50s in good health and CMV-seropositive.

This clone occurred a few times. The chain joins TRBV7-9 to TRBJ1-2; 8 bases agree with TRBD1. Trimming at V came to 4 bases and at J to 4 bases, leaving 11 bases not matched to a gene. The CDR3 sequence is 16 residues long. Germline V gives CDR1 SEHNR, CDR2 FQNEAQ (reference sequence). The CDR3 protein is CASSSPTGGGGYGYTF. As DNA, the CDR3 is TGTGCCAGCAGCTCTCCCACAGGGGGGGGCGGCTATGGCTACACCTTC.

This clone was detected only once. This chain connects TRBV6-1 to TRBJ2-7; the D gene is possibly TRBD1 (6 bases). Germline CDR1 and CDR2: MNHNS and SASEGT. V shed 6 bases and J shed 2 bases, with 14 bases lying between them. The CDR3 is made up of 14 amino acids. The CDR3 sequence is CASSDYRAAYEQYF. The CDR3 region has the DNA TGTGCCAGCAGCGACTACAGGGCTGCCTACGAGCAGTACTTC.

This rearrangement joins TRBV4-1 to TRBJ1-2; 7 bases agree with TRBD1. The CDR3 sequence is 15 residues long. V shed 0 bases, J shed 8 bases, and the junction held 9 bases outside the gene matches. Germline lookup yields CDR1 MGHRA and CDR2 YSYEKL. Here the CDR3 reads CASSQDQWQGGGYTF. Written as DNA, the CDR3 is TGCGCCAGCAGCCAAGATCAGTGGCAGGGGGGCGGCTACACCTTC.

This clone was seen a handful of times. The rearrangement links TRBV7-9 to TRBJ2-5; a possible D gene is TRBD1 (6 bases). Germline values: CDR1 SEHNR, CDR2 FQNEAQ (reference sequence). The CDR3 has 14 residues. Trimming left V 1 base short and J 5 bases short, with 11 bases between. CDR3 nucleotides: TGTGCCAGCAGCTTAGGCGGACAGTCGGAGACCCAGTACTTC. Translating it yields CASSLGGQSETQYF.

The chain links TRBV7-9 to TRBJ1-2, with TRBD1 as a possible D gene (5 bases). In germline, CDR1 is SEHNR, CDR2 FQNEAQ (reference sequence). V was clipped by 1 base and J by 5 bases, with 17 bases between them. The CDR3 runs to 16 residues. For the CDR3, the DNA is TGTGCCAGCAGCTTAGGCAGCCCAGGGTCACATTATGGCTACACCTTC. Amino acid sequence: CASSLGSPGSHYGYTF. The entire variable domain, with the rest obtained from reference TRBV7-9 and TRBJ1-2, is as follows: DTGVSQNPRHKITKRGQNVTFRCDPISEHNRLYWYRQTLGQGPEFLTYFQNEAQLEKSRLLSDRFSAERPKGSFSTLEIQRTEQGDSAMYLCASSLGSPGSHYGYTFGSGTRLTVV.

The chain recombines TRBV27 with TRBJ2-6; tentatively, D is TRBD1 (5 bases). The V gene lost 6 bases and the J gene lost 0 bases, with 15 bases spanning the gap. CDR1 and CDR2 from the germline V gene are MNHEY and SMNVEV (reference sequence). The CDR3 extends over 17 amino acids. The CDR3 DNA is TGTGCCAGCAGCCCACGACAGATCTTCTCTGGGGCCAACGTCCTGACTTTC. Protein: CASSPRQIFSGANVLTF.

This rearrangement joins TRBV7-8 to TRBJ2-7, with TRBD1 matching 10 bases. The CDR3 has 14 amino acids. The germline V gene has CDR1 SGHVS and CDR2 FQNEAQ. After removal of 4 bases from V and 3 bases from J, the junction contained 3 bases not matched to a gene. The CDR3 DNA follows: TGTGCCAGCAGCTCCCGGGACAGGGGCTACGAGCAGTACTTC. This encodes CASSSRDRGYEQYF.

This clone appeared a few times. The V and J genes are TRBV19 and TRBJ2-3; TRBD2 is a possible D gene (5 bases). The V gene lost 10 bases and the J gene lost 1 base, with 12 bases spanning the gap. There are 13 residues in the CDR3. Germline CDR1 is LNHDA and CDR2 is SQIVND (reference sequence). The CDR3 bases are TGTGCCACCCGACCCGGGGGCACAGATACGCAGTATTTT. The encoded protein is CATRPGGTDTQYF.

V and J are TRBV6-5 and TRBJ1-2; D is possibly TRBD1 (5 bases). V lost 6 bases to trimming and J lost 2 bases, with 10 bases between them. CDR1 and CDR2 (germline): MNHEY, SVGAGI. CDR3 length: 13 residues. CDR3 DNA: TGTGCCAGCAGGTTGGGACTAAACTATGGCTACACCTTC. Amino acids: CASRLGLNYGYTF.

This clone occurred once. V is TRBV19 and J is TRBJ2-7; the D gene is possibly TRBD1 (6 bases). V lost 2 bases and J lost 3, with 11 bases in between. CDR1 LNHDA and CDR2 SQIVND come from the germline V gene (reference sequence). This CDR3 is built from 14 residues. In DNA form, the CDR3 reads TGTGCCAGTAGTATAACGGACAGAAGCTACGAGCAGTACTTC. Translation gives CASSITDRSYEQYF.

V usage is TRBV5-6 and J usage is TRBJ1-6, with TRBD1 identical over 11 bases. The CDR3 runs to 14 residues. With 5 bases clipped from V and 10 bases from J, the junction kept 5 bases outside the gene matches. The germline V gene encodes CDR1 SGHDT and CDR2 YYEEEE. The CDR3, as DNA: TGTGCCAGCAGTCAGGACAGGGGGCAATCACCCCTCCACTTT. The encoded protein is CASSQDRGQSPLHF.

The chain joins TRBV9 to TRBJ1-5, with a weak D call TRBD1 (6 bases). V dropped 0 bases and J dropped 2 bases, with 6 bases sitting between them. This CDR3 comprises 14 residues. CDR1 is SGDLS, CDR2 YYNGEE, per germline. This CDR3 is CASSVAGGNQPQHF. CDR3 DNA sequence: TGTGCCAGCAGCGTAGCAGGGGGCAATCAGCCCCAGCATTTT.

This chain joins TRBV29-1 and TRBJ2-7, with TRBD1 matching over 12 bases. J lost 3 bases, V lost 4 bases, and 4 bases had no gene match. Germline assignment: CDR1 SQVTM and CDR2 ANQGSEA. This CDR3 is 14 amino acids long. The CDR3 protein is CSVVGTGGVYEQYF. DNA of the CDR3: TGCAGCGTTGTGGGGACAGGGGGCGTCTACGAGCAGTACTTC.

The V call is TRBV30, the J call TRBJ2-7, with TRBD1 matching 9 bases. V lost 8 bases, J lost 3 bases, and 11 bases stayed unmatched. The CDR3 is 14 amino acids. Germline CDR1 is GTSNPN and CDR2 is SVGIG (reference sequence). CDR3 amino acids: CALALGTGLYEQYF. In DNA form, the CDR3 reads TGTGCCCTGGCATTGGGGACAGGGCTCTACGAGCAGTACTTC.

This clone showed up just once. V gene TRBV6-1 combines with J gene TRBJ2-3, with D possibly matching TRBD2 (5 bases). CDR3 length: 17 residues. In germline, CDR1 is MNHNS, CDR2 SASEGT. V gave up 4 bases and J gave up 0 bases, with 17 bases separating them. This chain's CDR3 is CASSVRPDYRSTDTQYF. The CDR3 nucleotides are TGTGCCAGCAGTGTACGTCCCGACTATCGAAGCACAGATACGCAGTATTTT.

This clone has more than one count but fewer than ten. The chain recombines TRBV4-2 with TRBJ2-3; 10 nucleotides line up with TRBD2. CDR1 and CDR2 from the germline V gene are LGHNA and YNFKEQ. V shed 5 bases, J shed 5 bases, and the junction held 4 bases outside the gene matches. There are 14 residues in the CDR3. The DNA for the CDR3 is TGTGCCAGCAGCAAAGGACTAGCGGAAGATACGCAGTATTTT. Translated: CASSKGLAEDTQYF.

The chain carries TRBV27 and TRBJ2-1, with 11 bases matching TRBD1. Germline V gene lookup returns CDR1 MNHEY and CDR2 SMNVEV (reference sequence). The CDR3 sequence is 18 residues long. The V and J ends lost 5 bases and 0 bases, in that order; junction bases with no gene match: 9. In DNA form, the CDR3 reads TGTGCCAGCAGTCCAGAGGACAGGGGGCGAAGCTCCTACAATGAGCAGTTCTTC. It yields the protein CASSPEDRGRSSYNEQFF.